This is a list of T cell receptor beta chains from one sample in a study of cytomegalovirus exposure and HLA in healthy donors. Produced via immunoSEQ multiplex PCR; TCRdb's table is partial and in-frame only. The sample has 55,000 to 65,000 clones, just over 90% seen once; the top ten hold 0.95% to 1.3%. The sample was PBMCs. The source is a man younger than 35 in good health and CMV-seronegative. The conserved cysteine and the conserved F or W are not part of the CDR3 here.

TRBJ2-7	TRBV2	ASSPDSSYGQY
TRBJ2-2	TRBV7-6	ASSLSFLAGGNTGELF
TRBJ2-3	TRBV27	ASSPSTDTQY
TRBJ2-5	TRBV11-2	ASSLEGAQETQY
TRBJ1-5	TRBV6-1	ASHRGNQPQH
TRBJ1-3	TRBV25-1	ASSPDRDGNTIY
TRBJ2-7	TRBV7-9	ASSWGETYEQY
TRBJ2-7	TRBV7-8	ASSPSLTETLYEQY
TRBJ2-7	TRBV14	ASSQAASGRGEQY
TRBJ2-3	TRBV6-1	ATSLGTGPDTQY
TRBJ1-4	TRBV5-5	ASSFSDEKLF
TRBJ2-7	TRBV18	ASTQGAQYYEQY
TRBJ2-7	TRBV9	ASSDNYEQY
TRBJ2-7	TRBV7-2	ASSLSGFSSYEQY
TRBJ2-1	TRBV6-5	ASIELNEQF
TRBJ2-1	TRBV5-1	ASSLLEKTSRDEQF
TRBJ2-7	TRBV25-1	ASSEFGTPDEQY
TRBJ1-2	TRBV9	ASSPGGASAGYT
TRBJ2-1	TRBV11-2	ASSQRTGASNEQF
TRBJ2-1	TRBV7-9	ASSSGHSNEQF
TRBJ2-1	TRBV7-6	ASSLGAGEGGYNEQF
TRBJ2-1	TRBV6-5	ASLLRGWDNEQF
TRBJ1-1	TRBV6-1	ASPGQQNTEAF
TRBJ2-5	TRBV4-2	ASSQGDLAGRETQY
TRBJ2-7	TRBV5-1	ASSLWEGHYEQY
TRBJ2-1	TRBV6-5	ASSYGGGFYNEQF
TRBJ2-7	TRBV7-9	ASSLTTSGAYEQY
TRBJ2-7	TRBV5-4	ASSRTSGSPPEQY
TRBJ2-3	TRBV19	ASTPLPGADTQY
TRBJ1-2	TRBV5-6	ASSWDRDSYGYT
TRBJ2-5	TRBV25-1	ASSEPGGAEETQY
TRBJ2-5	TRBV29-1	SVEELQETQY
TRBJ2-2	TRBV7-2	ASSPRRTGELF
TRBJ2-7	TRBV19	ASSTGAGSREQY
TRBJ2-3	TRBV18	ASSRTGWTDTQY
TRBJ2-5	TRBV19	ASSFSPGETQY
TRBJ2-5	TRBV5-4	ASSLRQGGQETQY
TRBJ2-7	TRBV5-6	ASRLTGGGSSYEQY
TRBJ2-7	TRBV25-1	ATLGPKTKGLVTYEQY
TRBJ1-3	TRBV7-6	ASSPQGPRGTIY
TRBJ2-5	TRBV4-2	ASSLILQGRDETQY
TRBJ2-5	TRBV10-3	AISVGFGTSGRQETQY